Ten or more counts support the clone carrying this TCR beta chain. What it binds is not known. This sample was included in a study of identical twins. Notes on the study in general: Excess low generation probability was seen in twin-shared out-of-frame alpha sequences.

Each CDR3 protein is one row after TCRdb ran MiXCR on the 5' RACE reads. The repertoire holds roughly 240,000 distinct CDR3 sequences, with 6% to 8.5% as singletons. Germline CDR1 reads SEHNR; CDR2 reads FQNEAQ (reference sequence). The CDR3 sequence is 15 residues long. Trimming at V came to 1 base and at J to 4 bases, leaving 4 bases not matched to a gene. These sequences were also reported in another study, on yellow fever vaccine responses in identical twins.

This receptor was obtained from a woman between 18 and 30 years old in good health. The chain combines TRBV7-9 with TRBJ1-2; 9 nucleotides align to TRBD1. The specimen was CD8+ T cells sorted from blood. The CDR3 DNA is TGTGCCAGCAGCTTAGGGGACAGGGAAGCCTATGGCTACACCTTC. Its protein is CASSLGDREAYGYTF.